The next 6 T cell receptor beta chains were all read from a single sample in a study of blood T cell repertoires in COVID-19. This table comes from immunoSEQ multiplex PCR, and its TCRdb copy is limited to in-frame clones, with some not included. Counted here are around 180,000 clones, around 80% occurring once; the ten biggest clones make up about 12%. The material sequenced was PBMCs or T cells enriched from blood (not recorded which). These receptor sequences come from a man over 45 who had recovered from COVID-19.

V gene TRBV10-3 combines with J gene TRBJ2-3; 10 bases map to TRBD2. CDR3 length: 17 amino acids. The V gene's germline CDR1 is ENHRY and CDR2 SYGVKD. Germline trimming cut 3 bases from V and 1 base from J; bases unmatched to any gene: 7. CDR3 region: CAISESSGGVGTDTQYF. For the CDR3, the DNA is TGTGCCATCAGTGAATCAAGCGGGGGGGTCGGCACAGATACGCAGTATTTT.

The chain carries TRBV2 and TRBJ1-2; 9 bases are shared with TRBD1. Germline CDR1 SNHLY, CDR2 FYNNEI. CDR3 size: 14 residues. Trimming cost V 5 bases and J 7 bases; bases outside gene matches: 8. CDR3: CASSTTQGAGGYTF. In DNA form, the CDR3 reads TGTGCCAGCAGTACGACACAGGGGGCAGGTGGCTACACCTTC.

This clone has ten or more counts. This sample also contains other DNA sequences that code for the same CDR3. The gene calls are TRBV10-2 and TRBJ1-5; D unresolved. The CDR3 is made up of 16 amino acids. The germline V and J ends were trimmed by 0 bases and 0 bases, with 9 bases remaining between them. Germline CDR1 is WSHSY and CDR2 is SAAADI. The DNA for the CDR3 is TGCGCCAGCAGTGAGTCCCCGGGGAATAGCAATCAGCCCCAGCATTTT. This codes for CASSESPGNSNQPQHF.

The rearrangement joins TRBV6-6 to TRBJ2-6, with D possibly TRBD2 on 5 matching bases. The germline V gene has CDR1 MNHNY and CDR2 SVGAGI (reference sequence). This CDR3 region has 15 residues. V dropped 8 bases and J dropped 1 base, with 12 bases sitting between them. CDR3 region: CASFYRGSGANVLTF. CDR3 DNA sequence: TGTGCCAGCTTCTACCGAGGGTCTGGGGCCAACGTCCTGACTTTC.

CDR3 loop: CASSKDQDTSNEQFF. The CDR3 region has the DNA TGTGCCAGTAGTAAGGATCAGGACACCTCCAATGAGCAGTTCTTC. The V gene is TRBV19, the J gene TRBJ2-1, with a possible D match to TRBD1 (5 bases). Germline V gives CDR1 LNHDA, CDR2 SQIVND (reference sequence). The ends were cut back, 4 bases at V and 6 bases at J, with 16 bases in the middle. The CDR3 spans 15 residues.

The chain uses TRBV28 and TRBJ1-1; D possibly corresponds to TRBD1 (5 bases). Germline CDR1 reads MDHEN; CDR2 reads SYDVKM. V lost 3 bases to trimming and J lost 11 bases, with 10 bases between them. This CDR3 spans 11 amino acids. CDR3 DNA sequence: TGTGCCAGCAGTTTTTCCCGGGGGGCTTTCTTT. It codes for CASSFSRGAFF.